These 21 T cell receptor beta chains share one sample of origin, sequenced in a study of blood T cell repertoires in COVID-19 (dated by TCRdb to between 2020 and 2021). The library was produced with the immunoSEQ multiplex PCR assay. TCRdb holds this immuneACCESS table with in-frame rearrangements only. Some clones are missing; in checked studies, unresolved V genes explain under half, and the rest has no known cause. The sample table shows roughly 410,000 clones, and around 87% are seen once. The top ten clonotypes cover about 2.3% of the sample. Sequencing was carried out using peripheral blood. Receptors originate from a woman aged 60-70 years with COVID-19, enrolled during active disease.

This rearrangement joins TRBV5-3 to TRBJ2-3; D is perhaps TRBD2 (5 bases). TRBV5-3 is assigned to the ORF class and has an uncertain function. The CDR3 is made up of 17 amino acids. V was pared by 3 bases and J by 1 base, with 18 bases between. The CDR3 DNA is TGTGCCAGAAGCTGGATGGCAGGCGGTAGCGGCACAGATACGCAGTATTTT. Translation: CARSWMAGGSGTDTQYF.

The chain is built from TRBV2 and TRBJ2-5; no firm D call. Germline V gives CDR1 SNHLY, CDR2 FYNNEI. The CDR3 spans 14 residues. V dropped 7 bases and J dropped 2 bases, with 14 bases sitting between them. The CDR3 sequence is CASTQLRFQETQYF. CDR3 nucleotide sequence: TGTGCCAGCACCCAACTACGCTTTCAAGAGACCCAGTACTTC. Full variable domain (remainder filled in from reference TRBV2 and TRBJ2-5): EPEVTQTPSHQVTQMGQEVILRCVPISNHLYFYWYRQILGQKVEFLVSFYNNEISEKSEIFDDQFSVERPDGSNFTLKIRSTKLEDSAMYFCASTQLRFQETQYFGPGTRLLVL.

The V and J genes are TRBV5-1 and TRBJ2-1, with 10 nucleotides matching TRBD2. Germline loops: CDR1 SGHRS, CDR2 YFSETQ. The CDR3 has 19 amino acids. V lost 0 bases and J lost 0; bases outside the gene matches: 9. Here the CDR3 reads CASSLVASGGGSSYNEQFF. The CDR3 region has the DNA TGCGCCAGCAGCTTGGTGGCTAGCGGGGGTGGTAGCTCCTACAATGAGCAGTTCTTC.

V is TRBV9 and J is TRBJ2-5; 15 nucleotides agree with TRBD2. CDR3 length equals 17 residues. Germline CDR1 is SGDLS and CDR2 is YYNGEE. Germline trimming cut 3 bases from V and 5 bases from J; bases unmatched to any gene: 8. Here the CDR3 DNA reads TGTGCCAGCAGCGCCGGACTAGCGGGGGGGCCGGGGGAGACCCAGTACTTC. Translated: CASSAGLAGGPGETQYF.

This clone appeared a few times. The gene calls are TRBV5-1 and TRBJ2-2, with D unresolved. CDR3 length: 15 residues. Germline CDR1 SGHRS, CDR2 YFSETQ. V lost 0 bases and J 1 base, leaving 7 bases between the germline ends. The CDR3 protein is CASSLGHLNTGELFF. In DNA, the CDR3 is TGCGCCAGCAGCTTGGGGCATCTGAACACCGGGGAGCTGTTTTTT.

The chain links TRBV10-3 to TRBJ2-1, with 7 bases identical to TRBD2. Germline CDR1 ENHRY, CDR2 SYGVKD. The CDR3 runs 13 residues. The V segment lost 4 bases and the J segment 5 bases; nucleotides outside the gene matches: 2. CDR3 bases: TGTGCCATCAGTGCTCGGGGGGACAATGAGCAGTTCTTC. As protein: CAISARGDNEQFF.

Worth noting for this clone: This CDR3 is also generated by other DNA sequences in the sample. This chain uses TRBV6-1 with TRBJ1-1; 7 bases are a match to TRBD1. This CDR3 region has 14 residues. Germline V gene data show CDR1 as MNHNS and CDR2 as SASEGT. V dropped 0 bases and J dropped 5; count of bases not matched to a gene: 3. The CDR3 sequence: CASSEASGGTEAFF. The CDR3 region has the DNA TGTGCCAGCAGTGAAGCTTCAGGGGGGACTGAAGCTTTCTTT.

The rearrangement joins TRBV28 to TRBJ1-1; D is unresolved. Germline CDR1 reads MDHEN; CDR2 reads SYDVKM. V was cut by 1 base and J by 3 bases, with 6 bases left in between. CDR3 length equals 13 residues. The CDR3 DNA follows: TGTGCCAGCAGTTTATTGGGCTACACTGAAGCTTTCTTT. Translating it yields CASSLLGYTEAFF.

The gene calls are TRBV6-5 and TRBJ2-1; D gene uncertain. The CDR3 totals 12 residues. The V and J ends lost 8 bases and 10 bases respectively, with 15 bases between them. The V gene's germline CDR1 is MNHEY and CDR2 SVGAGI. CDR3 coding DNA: TGTGCCAGCCCCAATAACGGGTTAGAGCAGTTCTTC. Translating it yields CASPNNGLEQFF.

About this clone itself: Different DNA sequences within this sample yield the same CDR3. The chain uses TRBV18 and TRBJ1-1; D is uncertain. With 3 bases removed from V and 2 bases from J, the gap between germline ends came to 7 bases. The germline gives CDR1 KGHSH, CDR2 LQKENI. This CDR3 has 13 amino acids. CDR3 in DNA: TGTGCCAGCTCACCTACTTTAAACACTGAAGCTTTCTTT. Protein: CASSPTLNTEAFF.

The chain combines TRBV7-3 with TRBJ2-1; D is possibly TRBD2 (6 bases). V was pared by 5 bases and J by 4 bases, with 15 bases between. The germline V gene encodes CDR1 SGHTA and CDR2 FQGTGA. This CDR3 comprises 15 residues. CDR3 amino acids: CASSPNAGLYNEQFF. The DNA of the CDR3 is TGTGCCAGCAGCCCCAATGCGGGGCTATACAATGAGCAGTTCTTC.

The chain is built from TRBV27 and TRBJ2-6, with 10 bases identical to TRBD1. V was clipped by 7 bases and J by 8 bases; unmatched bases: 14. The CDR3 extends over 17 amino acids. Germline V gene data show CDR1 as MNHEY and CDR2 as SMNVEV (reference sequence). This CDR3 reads CASTFWRGTGDSNVLTF. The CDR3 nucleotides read TGTGCCAGCACCTTCTGGCGGGGGACAGGGGATTCCAACGTCCTGACTTTC.

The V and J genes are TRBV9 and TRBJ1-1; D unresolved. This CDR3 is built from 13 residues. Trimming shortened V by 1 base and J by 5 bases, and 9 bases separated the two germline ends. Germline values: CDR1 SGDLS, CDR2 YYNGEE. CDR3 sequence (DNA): TGTGCCAGCAGCGTATGGATCGGGACTGAAGCTTTCTTT. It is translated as CASSVWIGTEAFF.

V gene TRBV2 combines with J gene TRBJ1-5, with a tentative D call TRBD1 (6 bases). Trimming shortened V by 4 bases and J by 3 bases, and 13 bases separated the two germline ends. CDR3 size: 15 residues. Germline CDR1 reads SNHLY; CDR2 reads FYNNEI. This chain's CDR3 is CASSVTTGTNQPQHF. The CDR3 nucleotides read TGTGCCAGCAGTGTCACCACAGGGACCAATCAGCCCCAGCATTTT.

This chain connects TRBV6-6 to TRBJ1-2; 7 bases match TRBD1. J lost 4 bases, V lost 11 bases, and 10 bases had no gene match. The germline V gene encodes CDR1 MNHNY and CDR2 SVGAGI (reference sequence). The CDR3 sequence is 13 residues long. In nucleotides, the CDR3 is TGTGCCGCGGTGGAGGGGGCGAGCTATGGCTACACCTTC. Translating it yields CAAVEGASYGYTF.

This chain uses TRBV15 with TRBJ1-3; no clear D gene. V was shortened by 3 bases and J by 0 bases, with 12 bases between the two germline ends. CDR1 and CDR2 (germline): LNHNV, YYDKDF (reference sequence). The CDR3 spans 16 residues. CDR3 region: CATSRTLLSSGNTIYF. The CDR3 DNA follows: TGTGCCACCAGCAGGACACTTTTGAGCTCTGGAAACACCATATATTTT.

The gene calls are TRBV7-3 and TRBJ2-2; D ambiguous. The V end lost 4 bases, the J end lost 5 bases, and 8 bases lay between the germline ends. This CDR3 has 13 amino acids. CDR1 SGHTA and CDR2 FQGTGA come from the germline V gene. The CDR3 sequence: CASSSGPTGELFF. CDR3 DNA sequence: TGTGCCAGCAGCTCCGGTCCTACCGGGGAGCTGTTTTTT.

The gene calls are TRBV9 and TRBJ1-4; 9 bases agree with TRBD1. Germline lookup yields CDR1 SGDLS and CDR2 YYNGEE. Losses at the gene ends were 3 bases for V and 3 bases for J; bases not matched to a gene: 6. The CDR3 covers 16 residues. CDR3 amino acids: CASSARRDRANEKLFF. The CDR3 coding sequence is TGTGCCAGCAGCGCCCGTAGGGACAGGGCTAATGAAAAACTGTTTTTT.

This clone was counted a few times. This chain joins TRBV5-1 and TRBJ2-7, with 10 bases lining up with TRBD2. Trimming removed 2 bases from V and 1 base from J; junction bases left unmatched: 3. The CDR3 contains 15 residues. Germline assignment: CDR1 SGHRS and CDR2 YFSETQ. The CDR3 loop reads CASSFTSGVSYEQYF. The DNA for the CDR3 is TGCGCCAGCAGCTTCACTAGCGGGGTATCCTACGAGCAGTACTTC.

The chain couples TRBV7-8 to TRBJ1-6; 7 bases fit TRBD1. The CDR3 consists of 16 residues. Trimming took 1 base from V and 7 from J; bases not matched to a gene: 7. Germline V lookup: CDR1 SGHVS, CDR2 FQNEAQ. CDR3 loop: CASSLGWAGGNSPLHF. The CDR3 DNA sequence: TGTGCCAGCAGCTTAGGTTGGGCAGGGGGAAATTCACCCCTCCACTTT.

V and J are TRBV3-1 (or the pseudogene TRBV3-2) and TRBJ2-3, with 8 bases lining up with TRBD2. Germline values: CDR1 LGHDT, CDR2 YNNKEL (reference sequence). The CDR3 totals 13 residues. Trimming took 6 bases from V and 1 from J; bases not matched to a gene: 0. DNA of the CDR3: TGTGCCAGCAGGACTAGCGGCACAGATACGCAGTATTTT. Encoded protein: CASRTSGTDTQYF.